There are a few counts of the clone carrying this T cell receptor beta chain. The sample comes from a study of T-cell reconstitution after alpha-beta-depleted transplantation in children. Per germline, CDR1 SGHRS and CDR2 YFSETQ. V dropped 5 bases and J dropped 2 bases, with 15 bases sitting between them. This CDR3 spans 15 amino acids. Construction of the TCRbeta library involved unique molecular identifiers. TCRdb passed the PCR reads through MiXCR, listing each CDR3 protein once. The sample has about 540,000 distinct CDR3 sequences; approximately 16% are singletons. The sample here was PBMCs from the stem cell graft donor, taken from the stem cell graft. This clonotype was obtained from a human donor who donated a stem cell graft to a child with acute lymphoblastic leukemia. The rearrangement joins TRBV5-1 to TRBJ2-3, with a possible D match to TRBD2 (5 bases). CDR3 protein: CASRPEAVPTDTQYF. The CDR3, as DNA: TGCGCCAGCAGACCCGAAGCGGTTCCCACAGATACGCAGTATTTT.